This entry is about one T cell receptor beta chain. Its target is unknown. Data came from immunoSEQ multiplex PCR; TCRdb stores just in-frame clones and leaves some out. The table has some 28,000 clones, around 85% seen once. The sample originates from a study of multiple sclerosis patients with progressive multifocal leukoencephalopathy. Notes on the study in general: Findings may reflect JC virus infection or just general immunocompromise.

This sample's time point: time of PML onset. PML was confirmed by JC virus DNA in cerebrospinal fluid. Natalizumab-treated patients developed PML between about 16 and 56 months into natalizumab therapy. Every listed patient previously received interferon beta; all PML patients were women. The specimen comprised PBMCs, sampled from a patient treated with natalizumab. The receptor was isolated from a woman aged 30 to 39 with progressive multifocal leukoencephalopathy.

The CDR3: CASSPGLAGEQYF. The CDR3 bases are TGTGCCAGCAGCCCGGGACTAGCGGGAGAGCAGTACTTC. The V call is TRBV4-2, the J call TRBJ2-7, with 13 bases matching TRBD2. The CDR3 is made up of 13 amino acids. With 4 bases clipped from V and 7 bases from J, the junction kept 1 base outside the gene matches. Germline V lookup: CDR1 LGHNA, CDR2 YNFKEQ.